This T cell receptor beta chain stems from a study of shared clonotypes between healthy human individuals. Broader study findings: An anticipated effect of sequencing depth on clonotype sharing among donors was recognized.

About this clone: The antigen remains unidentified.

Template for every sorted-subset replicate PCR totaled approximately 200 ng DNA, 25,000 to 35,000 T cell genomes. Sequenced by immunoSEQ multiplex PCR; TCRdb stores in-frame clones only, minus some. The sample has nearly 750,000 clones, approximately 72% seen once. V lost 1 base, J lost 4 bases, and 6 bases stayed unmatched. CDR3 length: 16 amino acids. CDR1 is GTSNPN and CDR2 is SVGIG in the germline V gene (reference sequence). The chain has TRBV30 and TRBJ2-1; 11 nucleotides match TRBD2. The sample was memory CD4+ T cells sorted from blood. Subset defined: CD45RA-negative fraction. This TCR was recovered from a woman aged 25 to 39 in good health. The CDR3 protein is CAWSDPSGRRYNEQFF. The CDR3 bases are TGTGCCTGGAGTGATCCTAGCGGGAGGAGGTACAATGAGCAGTTCTTC.